One T cell receptor (beta chain) is described in this entry. This specimen includes other DNA sequences encoding the same CDR3. This table comes from immunoSEQ multiplex PCR, and its TCRdb copy is limited to in-frame clones, with some not included. Among 15,000 to 20,000 clones, almost 90% were seen once, and the ten largest hold roughly 5.7%. This specimen belongs to a study of T cell repertoires in ileal Crohn's disease. Trimming removed 0 bases from V and 3 bases from J; junction bases left unmatched: 3. The germline CDR1 and CDR2 sequences are KGHSH and LQKENI. The length of the CDR3 is 15 residues.

The rearrangement links TRBV18 to TRBJ2-3, with TRBD2 matching 7 bases. The sequencing sample was made of ileal tissue. The sequence was obtained from an adult with Crohn's disease. The CDR3 DNA sequence: TGTGCCAGCTCACCACCGGGCGGGAGTACAGATACGCAGTATTTT. This sequence encodes CASSPPGGSTDTQYF.